Each of the 28 T cell receptor beta chains below was sequenced from the same sample in a study of CD8 T cells in seronegative destructive rheumatoid arthritis. TCRdb keeps only in-frame clones here, not all; method: immunoSEQ multiplex PCR. Of about 12,000 clones in the sample, 75% to 90% were seen once. Sequenced: CD8+ T cells from blood. The receptors shown here come from a woman aged 25 to 50 with seronegative destructive rheumatoid arthritis.

Regarding this clone: The same CDR3 is also encoded by other DNA sequences in this sample. The CDR3 DNA is TGTGCCAGCAGTGGGCTAGCGGGGGGGCAAGAGACCCAGTACTTC. The encoded protein is CASSGLAGGQETQYF. The rearrangement joins TRBV6-1 to TRBJ2-5; 12 bases match TRBD2. The CDR3 runs 15 residues. Germline-derived CDR1 and CDR2 are MNHNS and SASEGT. V shed 4 bases, J shed 2 bases, and the junction held 2 bases outside the gene matches.

V gene TRBV4-1 combines with J gene TRBJ1-5; D remains unclear. The germline V gene has CDR1 MGHRA and CDR2 YSYEKL. This CDR3 has 15 residues. With 2 bases removed from V and 0 bases from J, the gap between germline ends came to 8 bases. Here the CDR3 DNA reads TGCGCCAGCAGCCAACGCATAGATAGCAATCAGCCCCAGCATTTT. Translated, it gives CASSQRIDSNQPQHF.

This CDR3 reads CASSPPTGLLSGNTIYF. In DNA form, the CDR3 reads TGTGCCAGCAGCCCCCCCACAGGACTACTTTCTGGAAACACCATATATTTT. The chain joins TRBV7-9 to TRBJ1-3, with D perhaps TRBD1 (5 bases). Trimming took off 5 bases at V and 1 base at J, with 18 bases between the two ends. The CDR3 runs 17 residues. Looked up from germline, CDR1 is SEHNR and CDR2 is FQNEAQ (reference sequence).

The chain combines TRBV2 with TRBJ2-7; 7 positions agree with TRBD1. Germline V gene data show CDR1 as SNHLY and CDR2 as FYNNEI. The CDR3 has 14 amino acids. V shed 8 bases, J shed 4 bases, and the junction held 11 bases outside the gene matches. The CDR3 sequence is CASYRGTEKYEQYF. CDR3 in DNA: TGTGCCAGCTACCGTGGGACAGAGAAATACGAGCAGTACTTC.

The chain couples TRBV28 to TRBJ1-5; D gene uncertain. There are 16 residues in the CDR3. In germline, CDR1 is MDHEN, CDR2 SYDVKM. V was cut by 2 bases and J by 4 bases, with 15 bases left in between. The CDR3 here is CASSLAPGGQNQPQHF. The CDR3 DNA follows: TGTGCCAGCAGTTTAGCCCCAGGAGGTCAAAATCAGCCCCAGCATTTT.

This rearrangement joins TRBV9 to TRBJ2-7; D gene ambiguous. The CDR3 spans 16 residues. CDR1 and CDR2 from the germline V gene are SGDLS and YYNGEE. Trimming removed 0 bases at V and 3 bases at J, with 16 bases between. The CDR3 here is CASSVGALVPNYEQYF. The CDR3 DNA is TGTGCCAGCAGCGTAGGAGCACTGGTCCCTAACTACGAGCAGTACTTC. Based on the CDR3 plus reference TRBV9 and TRBJ2-7, the full variable domain is DSGVTQTPKHLITATGQRVTLRCSPRSGDLSVYWYQQSLDQGLQFLIQYYNGEERAKGNILERFSAQQFPDLHSELNLSSLELGDSALYFCASSVGALVPNYEQYFGPGTRLTVT.

The chain uses TRBV19 and TRBJ2-5, with 11 bases fitting TRBD1. Germline V gene lookup returns CDR1 LNHDA and CDR2 SQIVND (reference sequence). The ends lost 2 bases at V and 2 bases at J; junction bases unmatched: 7. The CDR3 is 17 residues long. The CDR3 here is CASSIRGQGVLQETQYF. The CDR3 DNA sequence: TGTGCCAGTAGTATAAGGGGACAGGGGGTTCTTCAAGAGACCCAGTACTTC.

The chain recombines TRBV2 with TRBJ2-6; TRBD1 matches 7 bases. The CDR3 runs 17 residues. From germline, CDR1 is SNHLY and CDR2 FYNNEI. J was trimmed by 2 bases and V by 7 bases; bases with no gene match: 11. CDR3 nucleotide sequence: TGTGCCAGCATTGGGACAGTAAAGAGGACTGGGGCCAACGTCCTGACTTTC. It codes for CASIGTVKRTGANVLTF.

The chain couples TRBV7-9 to TRBJ2-2, with D unclear. Germline V gives CDR1 SEHNR, CDR2 FQNEAQ (reference sequence). The length of the CDR3 is 16 residues. The ends were cut back, 5 bases at V and 6 bases at J, with 19 bases in the middle. The CDR3 DNA sequence: TGTGCCAGCAGCCCTCTAGGCTCACGATCCTCCGGGGAGCTGTTTTTT. It is translated as CASSPLGSRSSGELFF.

The V call is TRBV7-9, the J call TRBJ2-3; D possibly corresponds to TRBD1 (5 bases). V was trimmed by 6 bases and J by 6 bases, leaving 13 bases between them. The germline V gene has CDR1 SEHNR and CDR2 FQNEAQ (reference sequence). CDR3 size: 13 residues. The CDR3 DNA is TGTGCCAGCAGGGGCCAGGGTCCGGATACGCAGTATTTT. Translating gives CASRGQGPDTQYF.

With regard to this clone: Compared with germline, one end of the junction differs, possibly owing to a read error. The V call is TRBV11-2, the J call TRBJ2-2; D may be TRBD1 (5 bases). The CDR3 length is 16 residues. Germline assignment: CDR1 SGHAT and CDR2 FQNNGV. The CDR3 spells CASSPWPGQGGTELFF. The CDR3 DNA reads as TGTGCCAGCAGCCCTTGGCCCGGGCAGGGTGGTACGGAGTTGTTTTTT.

CDR3 residues: CAIRAGTDTQYF. CDR3 sequence (DNA): TGTGCCATCAGGGCGGGCACAGATACGCAGTATTTT. The chain employs TRBV10-3 and TRBJ2-3; unclear D gene. This CDR3 comprises 12 residues. CDR1 is ENHRY and CDR2 is SYGVKD in the germline V gene. Trimming left V 6 bases short and J 1 base short, with 5 bases between.

The CDR3 spells CASSPLGEVREKLFF. In DNA form, the CDR3 reads TGTGCCAGCAGCCCTCTCGGGGAGGTTCGGGAAAAACTGTTTTTT. The V call is TRBV27, the J call TRBJ1-4; the D is unclear. The V end was cut by 6 bases, the J end by 8 bases, with 19 bases between. Per the germline V gene, CDR1 is MNHEY and CDR2 is SMNVEV (reference sequence). This CDR3 contains 15 residues.

The chain combines TRBV6-4 with TRBJ2-6; D not resolved. The CDR3 consists of 14 residues. CDR1 MRHNA and CDR2 SNTAGT come from the germline V gene. V gave up 2 bases and J gave up 2 bases, with 4 bases separating them. The CDR3 nucleotides read TGTGCCAGCAGTGACCTCCCTGGGGCCAACGTCCTGACTTTC. It codes for CASSDLPGANVLTF.

CDR3 protein: CASSPGQEGTEAFF. The CDR3 nucleotides read TGCGCCAGCAGCCCCGGGCAGGAGGGCACTGAAGCTTTCTTT. The rearrangement uses TRBV4-1 and TRBJ1-1; D remains unclear. The CDR3 runs 14 residues. Trimming took 4 bases from V and 4 from J, leaving 13 bases between them. The germline gives CDR1 MGHRA, CDR2 YSYEKL.

This chain uses TRBV4-1 with TRBJ2-7, with 12 bases fitting TRBD2. Germline CDR1 and CDR2: MGHRA and YSYEKL. The CDR3 extends over 18 amino acids. J was trimmed by 0 bases and V by 1 base; bases with no gene match: 7. CDR3 nucleotide sequence: TGCGCCAGCAGCCAAGTTCTAGGACTAGCGGGGTTCTCCTACGAGCAGTACTTC. As protein: CASSQVLGLAGFSYEQYF.

The rearrangement links TRBV25-1 to TRBJ1-1; D call uncertain. The CDR3 length is 14 residues. Looked up from germline, CDR1 is MGHDK and CDR2 is SYGVNS. Trimming took off 6 bases at V and 3 bases at J, with 14 bases between the two ends. The DNA of the CDR3 is TGTGCCAGCAGAACGGAGGGAGATCACACTGAAGCTTTCTTT. Its protein is CASRTEGDHTEAFF. Full variable domain (remainder filled in from reference TRBV25-1 and TRBJ1-1): EADIYQTPRYLVIGTGKKITLECSQTMGHDKMYWYQQDPGMELHLIHYSYGVNSTEKGDLSSESTVSRIRTEHFPLTLESARPSHTSQYLCASRTEGDHTEAFFGQGTRLTVV.

The gene calls are TRBV7-3 and TRBJ2-7; D remains ambiguous. The CDR3 totals 13 residues. Germline loops: CDR1 SGHTA, CDR2 FQGTGA. Trimming removed 3 bases at V and 7 bases at J, with 13 bases between. CDR3 amino acids: CASSFDPGCEQYV. The CDR3 bases are TGTGCCAGCAGCTTCGACCCGGGTTGTGAGCAGTACGTC.

The rearrangement joins TRBV21-1 to TRBJ1-5. TRBV21-1 is a known pseudogene. The CDR3 sequence is 15 residues long. The CDR3 loop is CASSKKERLNQPQHF. CDR3 nucleotide sequence: TGTGCCAGCAGCAAAAAGGAGCGACTCAATCAGCCCCAGCATTTT.

The chain recombines TRBV6-1 with TRBJ2-2; D perhaps matches TRBD1 (5 bases). The V gene lost 7 bases and the J gene lost 6 bases, with 12 bases spanning the gap. Germline V gene lookup returns CDR1 MNHNS and CDR2 SASEGT. CDR3 size: 13 residues. This CDR3 reads CASTSRGPGELFF. The CDR3 bases are TGTGCCAGCACCTCAAGGGGCCCCGGGGAGCTGTTTTTT.

J is TRBJ2-7 and V is TRBV7-9, with TRBD1 matching over 7 bases. This CDR3 is 13 amino acids long. In germline, CDR1 is SEHNR, CDR2 FQNEAQ (reference sequence). V lost 5 bases, J lost 5 bases, and 6 bases stayed unmatched. DNA of the CDR3: TGTGCCAGCAGCCCCCAGGGGGTCCACGAGCAGTACGTC. It codes for CASSPQGVHEQYV.

The chain uses TRBV6-6 and TRBJ1-1; D not certain. The germline V gene has CDR1 MNHNY and CDR2 SVGAGI (reference sequence). The CDR3 has 13 residues. V dropped 2 bases and J dropped 5 bases, with 9 bases sitting between them. CDR3 DNA: TGTGCCAGCAGTTACGAGTACGGGACTGAAGCTTTCTTT. Amino acids: CASSYEYGTEAFF.

J is TRBJ1-5 and V is TRBV10-3, with D perhaps matching TRBD1 (6 bases). Looked up from germline, CDR1 is ENHRY and CDR2 is SYGVKD. Trimming took off 3 bases at V and 1 base at J, with 13 bases between the two ends. This CDR3 is 16 amino acids long. The CDR3 sequence: CAISERGGQSNQPQHF. The CDR3 DNA reads TGTGCCATCAGTGAAAGGGGGGGACAAAGCAATCAGCCCCAGCATTTT.

The V call is TRBV9, the J call TRBJ1-1; D not resolved. The CDR3 is 14 amino acids. Trimming removed 2 bases from V and 1 base from J, with 9 bases in between. In germline, CDR1 is SGDLS, CDR2 YYNGEE. CDR3 coding DNA: TGTGCCAGCAGCGTGGGAGTAACGAACACTGAAGCTTTCTTT. Translation: CASSVGVTNTEAFF.

This chain uses TRBV11-2 with TRBJ2-2; D possibly corresponds to TRBD2 (5 bases). V was clipped by 5 bases and J by 5 bases, with 9 bases between them. Germline V gives CDR1 SGHAT, CDR2 FQNNGV. The CDR3 has 13 residues. The CDR3 DNA sequence: TGTGCCAGCAGCCCCACGGGGACCGGGGAGCTGTTTTTT. Translation: CASSPTGTGELFF.

V is TRBV7-9 and J is TRBJ1-6; 8 positions match TRBD1. This CDR3 comprises 15 residues. With V trimmed by 1 base and J by 7 bases, 3 bases remained unmatched. Germline V gives CDR1 SEHNR, CDR2 FQNEAQ (reference sequence). The CDR3 nucleotides read TGTGCCAGCAGCTTAGGTGGACAGGGAAATTCACCCCTCCACTTT. As protein: CASSLGGQGNSPLHF.

V usage is TRBV7-9 and J usage is TRBJ1-2, with D uncertain. Deletions cut 1 base from V and 4 bases from J, with 10 bases between. Per germline, CDR1 SEHNR and CDR2 FQNEAQ (reference sequence). This CDR3 region has 14 residues. This chain's CDR3 is CASSLGGQTYGYTF. CDR3 DNA: TGTGCCAGCAGCTTAGGTGGGCAGACCTATGGCTACACCTTC. The whole variable domain, remainder taken from reference TRBV7-9 and TRBJ1-2, is DTGVSQNPRHKITKRGQNVTFRCDPISEHNRLYWYRQTLGQGPEFLTYFQNEAQLEKSRLLSDRFSAERPKGSFSTLEIQRTEQGDSAMYLCASSLGGQTYGYTFGSGTRLTVV.

V gene TRBV4-1 combines with J gene TRBJ1-2; D is undetermined. Deletions cut 1 base from V and 3 bases from J, with 15 bases between. The CDR3 extends over 16 amino acids. Germline lookup yields CDR1 MGHRA and CDR2 YSYEKL. The CDR3: CASSQVETVSDYGYTF. DNA for the CDR3: TGCGCCAGCAGCCAAGTTGAAACAGTATCGGACTATGGCTACACCTTC.